The present T cell receptor beta chain was sequenced within a study of cytomegalovirus exposure and HLA in healthy donors. General study points: Confirmation in vitro established that a few CMV-associated chains were specific for CMV antigens.

Primers for the PCR totalled 60 Vbeta and 13 Jbeta. The data were produced by immunoSEQ multiplex PCR, yet TCRdb's version contains in-frame clones alone and is incomplete. The data contain more than 95,000 clones, 50% to 65% of them singletons. Comment on this clone: The target antigen is unknown.

Trimming cost V 0 bases and J 2 bases, with 4 bases left between them. CDR3 length: 13 amino acids. Germline CDR1 SEHNR, CDR2 FQNEAQ (reference sequence). The sequencing sample was made of PBMCs. This sequence originates from a woman aged 40-49 years in good health and CMV-seropositive. V and J are TRBV7-9 and TRBJ2-5, with no clear D. The CDR3 loop reads CASSLAAQETQYF. CDR3 in DNA: TGTGCCAGCAGCTTAGCGGCTCAAGAGACCCAGTACTTC. Combining the CDR3 with reference TRBV7-9 and TRBJ2-5 gives the whole variable domain DTGVSQNPRHKITKRGQNVTFRCDPISEHNRLYWYRQTLGQGPEFLTYFQNEAQLEKSRLLSDRFSAERPKGSFSTLEIQRTEQGDSAMYLCASSLAAQETQYFGPGTRLLVL.